Reported below is one TCR beta chain. No antigen is known for it. Qualities for individual bases were not recorded, and no much larger clone is one base off. TCRbeta CDR3 regions were amplified from genomic DNA using the immunoSEQ Assay, a bias-controlled multiplex PCR. In the paper's pipeline: The number of nucleated cells in each sample was estimated by amplification of reference gene primers within the assay. To quantify the absolute abundance of each unique TCRbeta CDR3 rearrangement, sequence reads were collapsed and filtered. For each sample, productive Simpson clonality was calculated as the square root of Simpson's diversity index across productive rearrangements. TCRdb stores this immuneACCESS table with in-frame sequences only. Part of the clones is absent; in the studies checked, under half of the shortfall reflects unresolved V genes, and no reason is known for the rest. The V and J calls and clone size come from that table; D and trimming were worked out from the DNA. For this sample the table gives under 35,000 clones, of which roughly 88% were detected only once. The leading ten clones occupy about 14% of the sample.

The collaborating institutions used their own protocols to collect whole blood in K2EDTA tubes. Collaborator samples were shipped for TCRbeta analysis as frozen whole blood, isolated PBMCs, or DNA extracted from either sample type. This specimen comes from a study of blood T cell repertoires in COVID-19 (dated by TCRdb to 2018 to 2021). Regarding the complete study: Collaborator samples came from the United States, Italy and Spain and covered acute and convalescent phases of COVID-19. The prospective study material was composed of cDNA or gDNA derived from T cells, B-cell-depleted T cells, or PBMCs. Subjects who had been exposed to COVID-19, were actively infected with it, or had recovered from it provided the deeply sampled blood TCRbeta repertoires that made up the dataset. The repertoires were made available in a free public database intended to serve as a resource for research on the immune response to SARS-CoV-2. Samples were obtained from the ongoing ImmuneRACE study (first 160 participants) and from 1,200 or so subjects provided by 6 global collaborators. The sample metadata nearly always contained a de-identified subject ID, COVID-19 status, age in years and sex. HLA class I and class II types, where available, came from metadata supplied by the sample provider rather than from assay-based typing.

Summary of the overall study and its limitations: The quantity of clinical and demographic metadata differed by source and by participant and was supplied without curation.

The CDR3 starts with the cysteine, ends with the phenylalanine, and has 16 residues. The DNA shown is the 48-base CDR3, in frame from base 1. V is trimmed back by 6 bases and J by 1 base, and the junction contains 8 bases that no gene match accounts for. CDR1 MNHEY and CDR2 SMNVEV were looked up in the germline V gene (reference sequence). The chain joins TRBV27 to TRBJ2-5; the central 10 bases match TRBD2. The sequence was collected from a man aged 60-69 years with active COVID-19. Sequenced material: peripheral blood. Read as DNA, the sequence is TGTGCCAGCAGGCGTTCTAGCGGGAGTACCCAAGAGACCCAGTACTTC. This encodes CASRRSSGSTQETQYF.